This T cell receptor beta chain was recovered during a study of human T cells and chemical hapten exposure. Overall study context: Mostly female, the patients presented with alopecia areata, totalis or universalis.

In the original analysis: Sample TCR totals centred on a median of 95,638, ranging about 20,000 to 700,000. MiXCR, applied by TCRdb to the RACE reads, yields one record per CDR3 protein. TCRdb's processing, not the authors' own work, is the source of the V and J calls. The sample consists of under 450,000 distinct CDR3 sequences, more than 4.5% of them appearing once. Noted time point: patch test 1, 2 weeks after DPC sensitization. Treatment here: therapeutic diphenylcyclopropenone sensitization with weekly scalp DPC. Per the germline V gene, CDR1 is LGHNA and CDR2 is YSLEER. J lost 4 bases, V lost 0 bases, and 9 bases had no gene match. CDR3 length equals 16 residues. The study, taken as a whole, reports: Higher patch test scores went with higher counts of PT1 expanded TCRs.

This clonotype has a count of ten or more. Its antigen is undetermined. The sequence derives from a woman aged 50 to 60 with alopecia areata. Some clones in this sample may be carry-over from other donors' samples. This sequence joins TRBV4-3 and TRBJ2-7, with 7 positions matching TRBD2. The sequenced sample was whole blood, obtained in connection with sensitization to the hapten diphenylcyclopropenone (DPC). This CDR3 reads CASSQDLSGQSYEQYF. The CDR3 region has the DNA TGCGCCAGCAGCCAAGATCTTAGCGGGCAGAGTTACGAGCAGTACTTC.